The TCR beta chain described here comes from a study of cytotoxic CD8 clonotypes in ibrutinib-treated CLL. The CDR3 consists of 13 residues. Germline CDR1 SEHNR, CDR2 FQNEAQ (reference sequence). V shed 3 bases and J shed 6 bases, with 12 bases lying between them. This clone was counted once. Repertoires were generated with immunoSEQ multiplex PCR, while TCRdb's copy carries only in-frame clones and drops some. The sample has approximately 30,000 clones; around 63% are singletons. The sample consisted of PBMCs, taken after 24 months of ibrutinib treatment. This TCR was recovered from a human donor with chronic lymphocytic leukemia. The rearrangement uses TRBV7-9 and TRBJ2-7, with D perhaps assigned TRBD1 or TRBD2 (5 bases each). The CDR3 sequence: CASSLGDRGEQYF. DNA for the CDR3: TGTGCCAGCAGCTTGGGGGATCGGGGCGAGCAGTACTTC.